The T cell receptor beta chain under discussion was sequenced for a study of blood T cell repertoires in COVID-19. Overall study context: The origin of the acute and convalescent COVID-19 samples was the United States, Italy and Spain. Sources were T cells, B-cell-depleted T cells, or PBMCs; the material itself was cDNA or gDNA.

Between the trimmed V and J ends, which lost 0 bases and 2 bases, there was a span of 12 bases. CDR1 SGDLS and CDR2 YYNGEE come from the germline V gene. The CDR3 totals 16 residues. Authors' analysis steps: Scientists estimated how many nucleated cells there were by amplifying reference gene primers. Method: immunoSEQ multiplex PCR; TCRdb's copy keeps in-frame clones and lacks some. Clonal size and the V and J genes are those of that table, whereas D and trimming came from the DNA. The table records about 160,000 clones, 60% to 85% of them present only once. The chain links TRBV9 to TRBJ2-1, with TRBD2 as a possible D gene (8 bases). The receptor's source is a man in his 70s with acute or convalescent COVID-19. Sequencing input: peripheral blood. CDR3 in amino acids: CASSVAGGTAYNEQFF. DNA of the CDR3: TGTGCCAGCAGCGTAGCGGGGGGGACAGCCTACAATGAGCAGTTCTTC. The variable domain in full, completed from reference TRBV9 and TRBJ2-1, reads DSGVTQTPKHLITATGQRVTLRCSPRSGDLSVYWYQQSLDQGLQFLIQYYNGEERAKGNILERFSAQQFPDLHSELNLSSLELGDSALYFCASSVAGGTAYNEQFFGPGTRLTVL.